This TCR beta chain was retrieved from a study of T-cell reconstitution after alpha-beta-depleted transplantation in children. A library of TCRbeta sequences, prepared with unique molecular identifiers, was generated. TCRdb called the PCR reads again in MiXCR, with one record for every CDR3 protein. The profile covers about 580,000 distinct CDR3 sequences, with around 23% appearing a single time and roughly 15% taken by the ten largest. About this clonotype: Its antigen is unknown.

Overall study findings and caveats: Reports say that about two months after transplant, the alpha-beta T cells came out of several hundred graft clones that had expanded. By one year post-transplant, T-cell counts and diversity largely arose from T cells that were newly produced.

The sequencing here drew on PBMCs, mostly from graft donor cells, taken 360 days after TCRalphabeta/CD19-depleted stem cell transplant. The receptor was isolated from a boy less than two years old who had a stem cell transplant for acute myeloid leukemia, so the T cells may come from the graft donor.

The CDR3 spells CASSYPDRGRANTGELFF. In DNA form, the CDR3 reads TGTGCCAGCAGTTACCCAGACAGGGGAAGGGCGAACACCGGGGAGCTGTTTTTT. The chain recombines TRBV28 with TRBJ2-2; 8 nucleotides line up with TRBD1. Germline lookup yields CDR1 MDHEN and CDR2 SYDVKM. The length of the CDR3 is 18 residues. V lost 4 bases and J lost 0; bases outside the gene matches: 10.